Detailed here is one T cell receptor (beta chain). Only in-frame clones appear in the TCRdb table, and some are missing; sequencing was by immunoSEQ multiplex PCR. The table lists some 39,000 clones, around nine tenths of them singletons. The sample belongs to a study of T cell changes during pregnancy in multiple sclerosis. This clonotype originated in a female donor in good health, enrolled as a control in a pregnancy study. The sequencing used CD4+ T cells from peripheral blood mononuclear cells, collected in the second trimester of pregnancy.

The CDR3 DNA is TGTGCCAGTAGTGGAACAGCGGCCAACGTCCTGACTTTC. Translating it yields CASSGTAANVLTF. The rearrangement links TRBV19 to TRBJ2-6, with D unclear. V gave up 5 bases and J gave up 6 bases, with 8 bases separating them. CDR3 length: 13 residues. CDR1 and CDR2 from the germline V gene are LNHDA and SQIVND (reference sequence).